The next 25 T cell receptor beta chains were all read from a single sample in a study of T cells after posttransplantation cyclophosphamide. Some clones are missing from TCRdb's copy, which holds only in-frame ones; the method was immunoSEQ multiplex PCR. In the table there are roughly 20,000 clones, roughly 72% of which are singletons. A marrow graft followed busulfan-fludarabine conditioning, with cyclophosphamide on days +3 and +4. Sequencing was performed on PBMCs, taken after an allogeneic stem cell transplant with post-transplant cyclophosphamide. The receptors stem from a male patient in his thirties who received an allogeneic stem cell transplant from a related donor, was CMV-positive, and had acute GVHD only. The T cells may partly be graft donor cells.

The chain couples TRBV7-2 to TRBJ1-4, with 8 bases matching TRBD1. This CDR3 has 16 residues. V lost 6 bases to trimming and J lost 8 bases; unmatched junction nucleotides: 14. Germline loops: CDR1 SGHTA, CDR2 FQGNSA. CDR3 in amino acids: CASSTTGGTGWEKLFF. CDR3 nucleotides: TGTGCCAGCAGTACAACAGGGGGTACGGGTTGGGAAAAACTGTTTTTT.

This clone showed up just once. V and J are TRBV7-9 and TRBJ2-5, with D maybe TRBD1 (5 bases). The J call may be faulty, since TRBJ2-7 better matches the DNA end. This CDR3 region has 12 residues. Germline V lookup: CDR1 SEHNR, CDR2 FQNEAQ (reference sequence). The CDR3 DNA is TGTGCCAGCAGCTTGCAGGGTTACGAGCAGTACTTC. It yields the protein CASSLQGYEQYF.

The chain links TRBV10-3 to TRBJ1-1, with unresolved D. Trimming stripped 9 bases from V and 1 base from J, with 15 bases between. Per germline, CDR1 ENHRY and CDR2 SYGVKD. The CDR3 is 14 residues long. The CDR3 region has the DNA TGTGCCATACAAGTCACGAGGGAGAACACTGAAGCTTTCTTT. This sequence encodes CAIQVTRENTEAFF.

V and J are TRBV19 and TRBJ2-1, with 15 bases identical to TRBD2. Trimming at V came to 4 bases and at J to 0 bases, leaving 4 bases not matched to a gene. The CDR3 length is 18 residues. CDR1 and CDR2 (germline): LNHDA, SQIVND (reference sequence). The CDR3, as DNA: TGTGCCAGTAGTAGGACTAGCGGGGGGGCCAGCTCCTACAATGAGCAGTTCTTC. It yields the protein CASSRTSGGASSYNEQFF.

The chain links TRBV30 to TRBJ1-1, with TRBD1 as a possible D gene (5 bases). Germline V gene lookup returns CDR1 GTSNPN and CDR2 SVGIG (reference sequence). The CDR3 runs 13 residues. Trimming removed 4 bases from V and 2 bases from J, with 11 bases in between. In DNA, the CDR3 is TGTGCCTGGACCCGGGGGGGTAACACTGAAGCTTTCTTT. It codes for CAWTRGGNTEAFF. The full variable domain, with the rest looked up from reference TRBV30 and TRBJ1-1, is SQTIHQWPATLVQPVGSPLSLECTVEGTSNPNLYWYRQAAGRGLQLLFYSVGIGQISSEVPQNLSASRPQDRQFILSSKKLLLSDSGFYLCAWTRGGNTEAFFGQGTRLTVV.

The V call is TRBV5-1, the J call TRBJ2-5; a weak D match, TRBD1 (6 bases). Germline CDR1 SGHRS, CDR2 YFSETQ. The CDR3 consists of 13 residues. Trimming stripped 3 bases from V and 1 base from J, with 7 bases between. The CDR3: CASSWDIQETQYF. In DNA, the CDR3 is TGCGCCAGCAGCTGGGACATCCAAGAGACCCAGTACTTC. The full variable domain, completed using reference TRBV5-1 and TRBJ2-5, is KAGVTQTPRYLIKTRGQQVTLSCSPISGHRSVSWYQQTPGQGLQFLFEYFSETQRNKGNFPGRFSGRQFSNSRSEMNVSTLELGDSALYLCASSWDIQETQYFGPGTRLLVL.

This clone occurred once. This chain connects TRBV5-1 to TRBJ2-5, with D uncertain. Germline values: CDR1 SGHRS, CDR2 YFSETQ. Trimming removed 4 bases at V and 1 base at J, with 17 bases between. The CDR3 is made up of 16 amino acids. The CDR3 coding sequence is TGCGCCAGCAGCCCAGGTGGCTGGCAGAGCCAAGAGACCCAGTACTTC. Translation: CASSPGGWQSQETQYF.

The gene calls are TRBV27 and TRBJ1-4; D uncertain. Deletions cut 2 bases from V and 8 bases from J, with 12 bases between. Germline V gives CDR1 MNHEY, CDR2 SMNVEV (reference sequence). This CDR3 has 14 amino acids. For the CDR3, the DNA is TGTGCCAGCAGTTTAAATCCAGGAGGAGAAAAACTGTTTTTT. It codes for CASSLNPGGEKLFF.

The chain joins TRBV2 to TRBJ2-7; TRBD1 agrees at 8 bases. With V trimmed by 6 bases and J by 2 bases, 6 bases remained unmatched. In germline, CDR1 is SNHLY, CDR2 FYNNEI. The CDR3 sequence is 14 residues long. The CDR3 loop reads CASRRVTGAYEQYF. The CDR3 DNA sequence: TGTGCCAGCAGGAGGGTGACAGGGGCCTACGAGCAGTACTTC.

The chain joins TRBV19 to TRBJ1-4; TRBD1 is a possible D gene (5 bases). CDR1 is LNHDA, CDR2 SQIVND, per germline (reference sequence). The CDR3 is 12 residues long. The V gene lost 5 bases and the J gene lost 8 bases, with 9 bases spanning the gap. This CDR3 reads CASSRAGEKLFF. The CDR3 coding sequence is TGTGCCAGTAGTCGGGCAGGGGAAAAACTGTTTTTT.

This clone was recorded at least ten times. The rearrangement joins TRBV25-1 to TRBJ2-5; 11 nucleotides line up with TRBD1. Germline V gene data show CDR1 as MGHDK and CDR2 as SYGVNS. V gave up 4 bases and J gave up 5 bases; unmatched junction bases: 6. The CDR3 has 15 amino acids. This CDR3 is CASSVGQGVGETQYF. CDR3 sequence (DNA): TGTGCCAGCAGTGTGGGACAGGGGGTTGGGGAGACCCAGTACTTC. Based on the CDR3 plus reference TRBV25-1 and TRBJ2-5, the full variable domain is EADIYQTPRYLVIGTGKKITLECSQTMGHDKMYWYQQDPGMELHLIHYSYGVNSTEKGDLSSESTVSRIRTEHFPLTLESARPSHTSQYLCASSVGQGVGETQYFGPGTRLLVL.

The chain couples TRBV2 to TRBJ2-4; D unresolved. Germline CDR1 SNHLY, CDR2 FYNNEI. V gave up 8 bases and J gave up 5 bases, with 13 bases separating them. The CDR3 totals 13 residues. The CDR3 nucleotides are TGTGCCAGCCTTCAAGGCGGCGAAAACATTCAGTACTTC. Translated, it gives CASLQGGENIQYF.

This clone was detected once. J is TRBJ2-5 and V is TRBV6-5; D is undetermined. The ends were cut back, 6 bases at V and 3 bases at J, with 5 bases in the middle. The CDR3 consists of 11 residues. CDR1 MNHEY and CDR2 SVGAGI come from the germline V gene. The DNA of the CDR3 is TGTGCCAGCAGACGGGAAGAGACCCAGTACTTC. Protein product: CASRREETQYF.

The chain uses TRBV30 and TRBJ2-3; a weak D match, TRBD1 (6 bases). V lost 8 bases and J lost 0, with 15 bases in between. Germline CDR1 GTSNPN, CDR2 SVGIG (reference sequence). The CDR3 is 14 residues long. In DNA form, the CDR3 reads TGTGCCGGCAGTCAGGGGATGAGCACAGATACGCAGTATTTT. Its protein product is CAGSQGMSTDTQYF.

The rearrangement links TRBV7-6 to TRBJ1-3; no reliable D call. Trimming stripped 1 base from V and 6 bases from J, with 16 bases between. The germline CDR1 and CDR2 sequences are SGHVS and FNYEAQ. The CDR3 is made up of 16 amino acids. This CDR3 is CASSLGARTIENTIYF. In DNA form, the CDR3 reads TGTGCCAGCAGCTTAGGTGCCAGGACTATTGAAAACACCATATATTTT. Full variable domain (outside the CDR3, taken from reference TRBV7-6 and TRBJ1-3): GAGVSQSPRYKVTKRGQDVALRCDPISGHVSLYWYRQALGQGPEFLTYFNYEAQQDKSGLPNDRFSAERPEGSISTLTIQRTEQRDSAMYRCASSLGARTIENTIYFGEGSWLTVV.

CDR3 DNA sequence: TGCGCCAGCAGCTTTACAGCGAACACCGGGGAGCTGTTTTTT. Protein sequence: CASSFTANTGELFF. The chain combines TRBV5-1 with TRBJ2-2; unclear D gene. Germline CDR1 SGHRS, CDR2 YFSETQ. CDR3 size: 14 residues. Trimming removed 2 bases at V and 0 bases at J, with 5 bases between.

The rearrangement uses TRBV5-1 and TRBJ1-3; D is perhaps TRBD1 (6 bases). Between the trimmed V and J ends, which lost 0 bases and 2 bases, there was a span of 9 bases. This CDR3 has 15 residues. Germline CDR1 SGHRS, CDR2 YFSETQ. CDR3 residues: CASSLGAGAGNTIYF. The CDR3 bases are TGCGCCAGCAGCTTGGGGGCAGGGGCTGGAAACACCATATATTTT.

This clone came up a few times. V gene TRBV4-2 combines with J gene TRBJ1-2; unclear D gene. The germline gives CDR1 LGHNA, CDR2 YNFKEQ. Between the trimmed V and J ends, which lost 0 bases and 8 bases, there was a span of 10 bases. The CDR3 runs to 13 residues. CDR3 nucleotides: TGTGCCAGCAGCCAAGATCGGCAGGTCGGCTACACCTTC. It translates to CASSQDRQVGYTF.

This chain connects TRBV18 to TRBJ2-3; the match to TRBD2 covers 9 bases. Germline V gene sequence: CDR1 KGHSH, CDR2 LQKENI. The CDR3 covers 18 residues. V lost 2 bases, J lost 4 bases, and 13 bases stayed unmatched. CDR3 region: CASSPRYRGGAEPDTQYF. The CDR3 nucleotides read TGTGCCAGCTCACCAAGGTATCGCGGGGGGGCAGAACCAGATACGCAGTATTTT.

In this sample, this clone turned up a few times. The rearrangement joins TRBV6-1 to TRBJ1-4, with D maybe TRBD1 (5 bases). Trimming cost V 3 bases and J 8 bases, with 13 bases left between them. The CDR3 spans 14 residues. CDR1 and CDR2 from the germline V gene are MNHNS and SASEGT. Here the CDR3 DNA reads TGTGCCAGCAGTGAGGCCGGGGGAAGCGAAAAACTGTTTTTT. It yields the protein CASSEAGGSEKLFF.

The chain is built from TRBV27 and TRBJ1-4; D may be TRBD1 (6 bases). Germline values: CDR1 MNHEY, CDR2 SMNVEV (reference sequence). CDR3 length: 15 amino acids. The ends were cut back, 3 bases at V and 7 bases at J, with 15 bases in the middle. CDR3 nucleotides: TGTGCCAGCAGTTTCCGCGGGGGGGCCGGTGAAAAACTGTTTTTT. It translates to CASSFRGGAGEKLFF.

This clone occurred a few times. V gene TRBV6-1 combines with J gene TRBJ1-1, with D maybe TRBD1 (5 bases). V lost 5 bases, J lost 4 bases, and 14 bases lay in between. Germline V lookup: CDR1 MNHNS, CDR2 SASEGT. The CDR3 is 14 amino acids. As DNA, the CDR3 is TGTGCCAGCAGTCAAGGTCAGGGCGGCACTGAAGCTTTCTTT. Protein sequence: CASSQGQGGTEAFF.

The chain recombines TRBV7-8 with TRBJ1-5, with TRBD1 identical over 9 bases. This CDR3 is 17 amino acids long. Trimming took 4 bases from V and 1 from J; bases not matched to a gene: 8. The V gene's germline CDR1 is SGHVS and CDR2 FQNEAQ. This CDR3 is CASSWVVGQGSNQPQHF. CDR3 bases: TGTGCCAGCAGCTGGGTAGTAGGACAGGGGAGCAATCAGCCCCAGCATTTT.

This CDR3 is CASSFGGPYEQYF. CDR3 in DNA: TGTGCCAGCAGCTTTGGGGGCCCCTACGAGCAGTACTTC. The chain links TRBV5-6 to TRBJ2-7; maybe TRBD1 (6 bases). Germline CDR1 and CDR2: SGHDT and YYEEEE. The CDR3 is made up of 13 amino acids. V lost 2 bases, J lost 2 bases, and 8 bases lay in between.

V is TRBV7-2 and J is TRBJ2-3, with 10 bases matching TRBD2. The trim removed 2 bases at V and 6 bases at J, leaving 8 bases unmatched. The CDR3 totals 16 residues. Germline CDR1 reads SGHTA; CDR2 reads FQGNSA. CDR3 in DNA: TGTGCCAGCAGCTTAAAGATAGCGGGGGGATTGGATACGCAGTATTTT. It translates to CASSLKIAGGLDTQYF. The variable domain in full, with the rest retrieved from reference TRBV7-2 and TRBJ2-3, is GAGVSQSPSNKVTEKGKDVELRCDPISGHTALYWYRQSLGQGLEFLIYFQGNSAPDKSGLPSDRFSAERTGGSVSTLTIQRTQQEDSAVYLCASSLKIAGGLDTQYFGPGTRLTVL.